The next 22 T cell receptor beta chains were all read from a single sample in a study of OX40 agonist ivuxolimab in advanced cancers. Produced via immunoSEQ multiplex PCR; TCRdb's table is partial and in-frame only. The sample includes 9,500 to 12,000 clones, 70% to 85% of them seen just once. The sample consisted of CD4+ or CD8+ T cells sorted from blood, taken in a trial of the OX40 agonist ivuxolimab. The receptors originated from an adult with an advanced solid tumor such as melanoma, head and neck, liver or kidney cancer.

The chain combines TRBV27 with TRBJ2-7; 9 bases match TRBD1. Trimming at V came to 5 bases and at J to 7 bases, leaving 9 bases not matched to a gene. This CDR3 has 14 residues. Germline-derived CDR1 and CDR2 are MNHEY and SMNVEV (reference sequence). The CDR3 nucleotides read TGTGCCAGCAGTCCCGGGACAGGGTTGGGGGAGCAGTACTTC. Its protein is CASSPGTGLGEQYF.

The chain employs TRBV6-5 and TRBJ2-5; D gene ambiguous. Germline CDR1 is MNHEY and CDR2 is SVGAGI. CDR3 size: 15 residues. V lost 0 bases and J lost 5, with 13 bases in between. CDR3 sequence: CASSYSLGLSETQYF. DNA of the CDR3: TGTGCCAGCAGTTACTCTTTGGGTTTAAGTGAGACCCAGTACTTC.

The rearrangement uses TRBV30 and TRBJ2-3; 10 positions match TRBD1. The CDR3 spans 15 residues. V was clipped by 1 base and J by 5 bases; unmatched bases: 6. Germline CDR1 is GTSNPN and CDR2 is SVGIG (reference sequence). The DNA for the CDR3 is TGTGCCTGGAGTGGACGACAGGGGGCAAGAGATACGCAGTATTTT. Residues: CAWSGRQGARDTQYF. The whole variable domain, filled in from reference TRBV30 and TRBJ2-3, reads SQTIHQWPATLVQPVGSPLSLECTVEGTSNPNLYWYRQAAGRGLQLLFYSVGIGQISSEVPQNLSASRPQDRQFILSSKKLLLSDSGFYLCAWSGRQGARDTQYFGPGTRLTVL.

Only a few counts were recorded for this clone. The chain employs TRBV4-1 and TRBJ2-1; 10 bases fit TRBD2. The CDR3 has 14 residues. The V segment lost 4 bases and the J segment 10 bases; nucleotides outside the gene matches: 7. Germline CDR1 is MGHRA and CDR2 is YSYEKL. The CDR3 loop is CASSPLSGGREQFF. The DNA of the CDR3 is TGCGCCAGCAGCCCACTTAGCGGGGGGCGGGAGCAGTTCTTC.

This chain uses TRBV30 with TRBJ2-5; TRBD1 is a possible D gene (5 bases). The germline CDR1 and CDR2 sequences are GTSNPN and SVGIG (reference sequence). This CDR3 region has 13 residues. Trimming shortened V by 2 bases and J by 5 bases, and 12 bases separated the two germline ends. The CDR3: CAWSYQGRETQYF. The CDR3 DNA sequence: TGTGCCTGGAGTTATCAGGGCCGGGAGACCCAGTACTTC.

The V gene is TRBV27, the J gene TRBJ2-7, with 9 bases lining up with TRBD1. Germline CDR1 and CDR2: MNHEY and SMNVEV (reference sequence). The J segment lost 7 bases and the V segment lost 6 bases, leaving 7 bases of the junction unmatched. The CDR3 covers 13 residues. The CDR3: CASSGQGRGEQYF. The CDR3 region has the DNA TGTGCCAGCAGCGGACAGGGGAGGGGGGAGCAGTACTTC.

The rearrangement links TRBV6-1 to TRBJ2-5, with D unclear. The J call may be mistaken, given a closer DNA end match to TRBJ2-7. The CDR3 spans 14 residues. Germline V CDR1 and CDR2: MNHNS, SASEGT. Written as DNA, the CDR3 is TGTGCCAGCGAGTCGCGTTTCCGACCCTACGAGCAGTACTTC. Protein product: CASESRFRPYEQYF.

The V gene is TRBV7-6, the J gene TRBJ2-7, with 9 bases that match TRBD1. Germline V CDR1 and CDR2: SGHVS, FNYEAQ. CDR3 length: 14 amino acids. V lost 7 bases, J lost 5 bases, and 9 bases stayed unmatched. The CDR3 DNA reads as TGTGCCAGCACCTTGACAGGGGGTCTCGACGAGCAGTACTTC. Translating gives CASTLTGGLDEQYF.

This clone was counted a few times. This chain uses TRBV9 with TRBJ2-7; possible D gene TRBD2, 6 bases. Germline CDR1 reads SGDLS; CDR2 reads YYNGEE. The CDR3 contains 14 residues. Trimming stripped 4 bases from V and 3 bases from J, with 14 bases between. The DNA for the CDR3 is TGTGCCAGCAGCCCCAGCGGGCAAAGCTACGAGCAGTACTTC. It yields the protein CASSPSGQSYEQYF.

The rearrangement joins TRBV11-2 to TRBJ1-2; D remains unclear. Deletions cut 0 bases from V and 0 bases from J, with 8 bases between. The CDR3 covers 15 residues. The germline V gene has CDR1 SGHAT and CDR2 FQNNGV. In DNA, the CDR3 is TGTGCCAGCAGCTTAGACGCCGTGGCTAACTATGGCTACACCTTC. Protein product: CASSLDAVANYGYTF.

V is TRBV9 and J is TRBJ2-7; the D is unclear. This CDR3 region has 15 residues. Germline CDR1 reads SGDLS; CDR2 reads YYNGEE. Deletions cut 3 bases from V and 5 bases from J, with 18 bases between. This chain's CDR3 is CASSAAAGGGNEQYF. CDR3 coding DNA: TGTGCCAGCAGCGCCGCCGCTGGTGGTGGGAACGAGCAGTACTTC.

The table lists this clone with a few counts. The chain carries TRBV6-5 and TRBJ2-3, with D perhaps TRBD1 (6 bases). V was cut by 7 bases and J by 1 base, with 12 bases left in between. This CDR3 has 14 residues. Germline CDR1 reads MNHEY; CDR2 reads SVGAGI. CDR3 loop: CASKVGAGTDTQYF. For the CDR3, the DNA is TGTGCCAGCAAGGTGGGGGCCGGCACAGATACGCAGTATTTT.

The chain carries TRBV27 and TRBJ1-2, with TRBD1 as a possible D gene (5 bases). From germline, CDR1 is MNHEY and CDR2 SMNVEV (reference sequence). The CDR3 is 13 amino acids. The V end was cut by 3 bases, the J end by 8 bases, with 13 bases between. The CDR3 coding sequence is TGTGCCAGCAGTTTCGGGCAGGGATACGGCTACACCTTC. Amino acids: CASSFGQGYGYTF.

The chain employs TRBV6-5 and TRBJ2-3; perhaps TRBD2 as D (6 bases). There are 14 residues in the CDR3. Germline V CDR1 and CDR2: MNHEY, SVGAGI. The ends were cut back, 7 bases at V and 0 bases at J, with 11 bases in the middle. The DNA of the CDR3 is TGTGCCAGCACCGGGGGAGCTAGCACAGATACGCAGTATTTT. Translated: CASTGGASTDTQYF.

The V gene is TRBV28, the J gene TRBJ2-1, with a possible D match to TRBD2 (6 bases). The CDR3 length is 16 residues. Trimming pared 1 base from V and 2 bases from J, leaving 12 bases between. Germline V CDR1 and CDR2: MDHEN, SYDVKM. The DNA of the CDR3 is TGTGCCAGCAGTTTATTGTTACGGACTACCTACAATGAGCAGTTCTTC. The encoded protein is CASSLLLRTTYNEQFF. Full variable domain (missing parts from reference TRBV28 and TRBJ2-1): DVKVTQSSRYLVKRTGEKVFLECVQDMDHENMFWYRQDPGLGLRLIYFSYDVKMKEKGDIPEGYSVSREKKERFSLILESASTNQTSMYLCASSLLLRTTYNEQFFGPGTRLTVL.

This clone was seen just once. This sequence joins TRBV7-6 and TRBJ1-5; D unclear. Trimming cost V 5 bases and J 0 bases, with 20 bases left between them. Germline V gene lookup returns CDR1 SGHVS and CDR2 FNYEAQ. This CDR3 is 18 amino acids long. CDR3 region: CASSPSLGFLYSNQPQHF. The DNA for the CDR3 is TGTGCCAGCAGCCCCTCACTGGGCTTCCTTTATAGCAATCAGCCCCAGCATTTT. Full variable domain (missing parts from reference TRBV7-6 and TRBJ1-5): GAGVSQSPRYKVTKRGQDVALRCDPISGHVSLYWYRQALGQGPEFLTYFNYEAQQDKSGLPNDRFSAERPEGSISTLTIQRTEQRDSAMYRCASSPSLGFLYSNQPQHFGDGTRLSIL.

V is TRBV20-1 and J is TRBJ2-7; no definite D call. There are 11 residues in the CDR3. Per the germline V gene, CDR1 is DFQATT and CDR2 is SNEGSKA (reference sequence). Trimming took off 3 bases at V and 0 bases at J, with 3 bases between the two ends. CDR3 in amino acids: CSASDSYEQYF. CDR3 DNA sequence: TGCAGTGCTAGTGACTCCTACGAGCAGTACTTC.

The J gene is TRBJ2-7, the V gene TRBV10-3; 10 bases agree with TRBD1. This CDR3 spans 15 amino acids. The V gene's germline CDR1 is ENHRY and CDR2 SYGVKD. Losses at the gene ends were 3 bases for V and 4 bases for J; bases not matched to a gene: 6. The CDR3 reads CAISDLEDRGYEQYF. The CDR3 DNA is TGTGCCATCAGTGATCTTGAGGACAGGGGGTACGAGCAGTACTTC.

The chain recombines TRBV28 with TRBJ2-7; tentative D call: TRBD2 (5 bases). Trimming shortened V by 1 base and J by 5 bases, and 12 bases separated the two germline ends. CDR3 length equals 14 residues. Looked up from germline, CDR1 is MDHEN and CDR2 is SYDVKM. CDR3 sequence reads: CASSLSGSSDEQYF. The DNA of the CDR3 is TGTGCCAGCAGTTTATCGGGATCTTCCGACGAGCAGTACTTC.

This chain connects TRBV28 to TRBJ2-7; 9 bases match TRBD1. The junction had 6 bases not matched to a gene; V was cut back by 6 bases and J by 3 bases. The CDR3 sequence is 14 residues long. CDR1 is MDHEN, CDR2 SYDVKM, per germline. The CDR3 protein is CASRLPGQGYEQYF. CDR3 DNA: TGTGCCAGCAGACTCCCGGGACAGGGCTACGAGCAGTACTTC.

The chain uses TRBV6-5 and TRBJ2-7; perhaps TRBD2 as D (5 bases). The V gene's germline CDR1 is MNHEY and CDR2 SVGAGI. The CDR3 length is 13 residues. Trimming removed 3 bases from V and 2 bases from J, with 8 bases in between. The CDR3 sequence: CASSYGRTYEQYF. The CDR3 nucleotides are TGTGCCAGCAGTTATGGGAGAACCTACGAGCAGTACTTC.

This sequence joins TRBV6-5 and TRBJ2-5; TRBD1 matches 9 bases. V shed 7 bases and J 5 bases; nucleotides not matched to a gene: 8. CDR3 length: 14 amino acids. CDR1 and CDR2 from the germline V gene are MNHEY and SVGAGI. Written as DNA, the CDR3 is TGTGCCAGCAAAACAGGGGGCATTCGGGAGACCCAGTACTTC. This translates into CASKTGGIRETQYF.